Listed here are 16 T cell receptor beta chains from one sample, sequenced in a study of blood T cell repertoires in COVID-19. Using immunoSEQ multiplex PCR, the repertoire was profiled, and TCRdb retains in-frame clones only, with some absent. The data contain under 200,000 clones, over 75% of them seen just once; the ten biggest clones take up less than 8%. Sequencing was done on a sample of PBMCs or T cells enriched from blood (not recorded which). Every receptor here comes from a woman in her forties or fifties who had recovered from COVID-19.

This clone was seen a few times. Here the CDR3 DNA reads TGTGCCAGCAGACCGAGGGGGCGCGGGTATGGCTACACCTTC. Its translation is CASRPRGRGYGYTF. J is TRBJ1-2 and V is TRBV9; 7 nucleotides match TRBD1. The CDR3 length is 14 residues. Germline CDR1 is SGDLS and CDR2 is YYNGEE. The J segment lost 5 bases and the V segment lost 5 bases, leaving 9 bases of the junction unmatched.

The sample holds a few counts of this clone. The chain carries TRBV7-8 and TRBJ1-5; a possible D gene is TRBD1 (5 bases). Germline V gene lookup returns CDR1 SGHVS and CDR2 FQNEAQ. V was cut by 1 base and J by 3 bases, with 10 bases left in between. This CDR3 comprises 15 residues. In DNA form, the CDR3 reads TGTGCCAGCAGCTTAGTGTCGACAGTCAATCAGCCCCAGCATTTT. It encodes CASSLVSTVNQPQHF.

The chain couples TRBV11-2 to TRBJ1-5, with D possibly TRBD1 on 5 matching bases. There are 15 residues in the CDR3. Germline CDR1 and CDR2: SGHAT and FQNNGV. Trimming cost V 4 bases and J 5 bases, with 15 bases left between them. CDR3 in DNA: TGTGCCAGCAGCTCAGGGTCGCGGGGGGATCAGCCCCAGCATTTT. It yields the protein CASSSGSRGDQPQHF. Full variable domain (remainder filled in from reference TRBV11-2 and TRBJ1-5): EAGVAQSPRYKIIEKRQSVAFWCNPISGHATLYWYQQILGQGPKLLIQFQNNGVVDDSQLPKDRFSAERLKGVDSTLKIQPAKLEDSAVYLCASSSGSRGDQPQHFGDGTRLSIL.

The chain couples TRBV9 to TRBJ2-2; TRBD2 might be the D (6 bases). The CDR3 sequence is 16 residues long. Germline V gene sequence: CDR1 SGDLS, CDR2 YYNGEE. V was cut by 3 bases and J by 0 bases, with 12 bases left in between. The chain's CDR3 is CASSARGGTNTGELFF. The CDR3 DNA is TGTGCCAGCAGCGCTCGTGGGGGGACGAACACCGGGGAGCTGTTTTTT.

This chain uses TRBV7-8 with TRBJ2-5, with D unclear. V was trimmed by 0 bases and J by 6 bases, leaving 5 bases between them. There are 12 residues in the CDR3. Germline lookup yields CDR1 SGHVS and CDR2 FQNEAQ. In DNA form, the CDR3 reads TGTGCCAGCAGCTTAGCGCGGCAGACCCAGTACTTC. It translates to CASSLARQTQYF.

This clone occurred once. The chain has TRBV6-1 and TRBJ2-7; D possibly corresponds to TRBD1 (5 bases). Per germline, CDR1 MNHNS and CDR2 SASEGT. This CDR3 contains 13 residues. Trimming stripped 3 bases from V and 5 bases from J, with 11 bases between. Here the CDR3 reads CASSELTANEQYF. In DNA, the CDR3 is TGTGCCAGCAGTGAGCTGACAGCGAACGAGCAGTACTTC.

V is TRBV5-4 and J is TRBJ2-1, with TRBD1 as a possible D gene (6 bases). Trimming removed 4 bases at V and 3 bases at J, with 17 bases between. There are 16 residues in the CDR3. CDR1 is SGHNT and CDR2 is YYREEE in the germline V gene (reference sequence). The CDR3 protein is CASSHPRIGGYNEQFF. Here the CDR3 DNA reads TGTGCCAGCAGCCACCCGAGGATAGGGGGCTACAATGAGCAGTTCTTC.

This clone was recorded only once. The chain has TRBV11-2 and TRBJ2-7, with TRBD2 as a possible D gene (5 bases). Germline lookup yields CDR1 SGHAT and CDR2 FQNNGV. CDR3 length: 15 residues. V was clipped by 2 bases and J by 0 bases, with 11 bases between them. The CDR3 spells CASSLSDEGSYEQYF. CDR3 DNA: TGTGCCAGCAGCTTATCCGATGAGGGCTCCTACGAGCAGTACTTC.

The rearrangement uses TRBV7-3 and TRBJ2-2; D possibly corresponds to TRBD2 (6 bases). V was shortened by 2 bases and J by 1 base, with 8 bases between the two germline ends. The CDR3 sequence is 15 residues long. Germline loops: CDR1 SGHTA, CDR2 FQGTGA. Here the CDR3 DNA reads TGTGCCAGCAGCTTAGCGGGATGGAACACCGGGGAGCTGTTTTTT. Its protein product is CASSLAGWNTGELFF. Together with reference TRBV7-3 and TRBJ2-2, the CDR3 gives the full variable domain: GAGVSQTPSNKVTEKGKYVELRCDPISGHTALYWYRQSLGQGPEFLIYFQGTGAADDSGLPNDRFFAVRPEGSVSTLKIQRTERGDSAVYLCASSLAGWNTGELFFGEGSRLTVL.

This clone was detected once. V gene TRBV5-4 combines with J gene TRBJ2-5; TRBD1 aligns across 8 bases. V gave up 2 bases and J gave up 3 bases; unmatched junction bases: 6. Germline V gene sequence: CDR1 SGHNT, CDR2 YYREEE (reference sequence). This CDR3 is built from 15 residues. The CDR3 bases are TGTGCCAGCAGCTTACCGGGACAGGTCGAAGAGACCCAGTACTTC. As protein: CASSLPGQVEETQYF.

The rearrangement links TRBV3-1 (or the pseudogene TRBV3-2) to TRBJ2-3; no clear D. The CDR3 length is 13 residues. Germline CDR1 LGHDT, CDR2 YNNKEL (reference sequence). The germline V and J ends were trimmed by 5 bases and 10 bases, with 16 bases remaining between them. The CDR3 region has the DNA TGTGCCAGCAGCTATCGCGCTGCCCTGTCGCAGTATTTT. It yields the protein CASSYRAALSQYF.

V is TRBV5-4 and J is TRBJ2-5, with 9 bases aligning to TRBD1. V lost 8 bases and J lost 5; bases outside the gene matches: 7. This CDR3 is 13 amino acids long. Germline loops: CDR1 SGHNT, CDR2 YYREEE (reference sequence). The CDR3 loop is CASMTGGKETQYF. The CDR3 DNA reads as TGTGCCAGTATGACAGGGGGGAAGGAGACCCAGTACTTC. The full variable domain, its missing parts supplied by reference TRBV5-4 and TRBJ2-5, is ETGVTQSPTHLIKTRGQQVTLRCSSQSGHNTVSWYQQALGQGPQFIFQYYREEENGRGNFPPRFSGLQFPNYSSELNVNALELDDSALYLCASMTGGKETQYFGPGTRLLVL.

This sequence joins TRBV14 and TRBJ1-4; TRBD1 aligns across 7 bases. This CDR3 is 16 amino acids long. The germline CDR1 and CDR2 sequences are SGHDN and FVKESK. The V segment lost 4 bases and the J segment 8 bases; nucleotides outside the gene matches: 13. CDR3: CASSPETGRRREKLFF. The CDR3 nucleotides are TGTGCCAGCAGCCCAGAGACAGGGAGGCGTCGGGAAAAACTGTTTTTT.

This rearrangement joins TRBV20-1 to TRBJ1-1; D is uncertain. Germline CDR1 reads DFQATT; CDR2 reads SNEGSKA (reference sequence). The CDR3 has 11 residues. Between the trimmed V and J ends, which lost 8 bases and 1 base, there was a span of 8 bases. The DNA for the CDR3 is TGCAGTCCTCGGGGGAACACTGAAGCTTTCTTT. It is translated as CSPRGNTEAFF.

This sequence joins TRBV9 and TRBJ2-2; TRBD1 is a possible D gene (5 bases). Germline CDR1 SGDLS, CDR2 YYNGEE. This CDR3 contains 15 residues. Deletions cut 0 bases from V and 1 base from J, with 7 bases between. CDR3 residues: CASSVEGKNTGELFF. As DNA, the CDR3 is TGTGCCAGCAGCGTAGAGGGGAAGAACACCGGGGAGCTGTTTTTT. Complete variable domain (other parts from reference TRBV9 and TRBJ2-2): DSGVTQTPKHLITATGQRVTLRCSPRSGDLSVYWYQQSLDQGLQFLIQYYNGEERAKGNILERFSAQQFPDLHSELNLSSLELGDSALYFCASSVEGKNTGELFFGEGSRLTVL.

This chain connects TRBV18 to TRBJ2-7, with a tentative D call TRBD1 (5 bases). The CDR3 consists of 15 residues. The V end was cut by 0 bases, the J end by 6 bases, with 15 bases between. Looked up from germline, CDR1 is KGHSH and CDR2 is LQKENI. The CDR3, as DNA: TGTGCCAGCTCACCACCGGGGCACACCAGTCTCGAGCAGTACTTC. Amino acids: CASSPPGHTSLEQYF. Supplemented by reference TRBV18 and TRBJ2-7, the full variable domain reads NAGVMQNPRHLVRRRGQEARLRCSPMKGHSHVYWYRQLPEEGLKFMVYLQKENIIDESGMPKERFSAEFPKEGPSILRIQQVVRGDSAAYFCASSPPGHTSLEQYFGPGTRLTVT.